A selection of T cell receptor beta chains follows, all from one sample in a study of blood T cell repertoires in COVID-19. The table came from immunoSEQ multiplex PCR; TCRdb's copy has only in-frame clones and leaves some out. The sample carries just over 90,000 clones, over 75% recorded once. Sequencing was done on a sample of peripheral blood. These receptors were taken from a man aged 70 or older with acute or convalescent COVID-19. CDR3s include the opening cysteine and the closing phenylalanine or tryptophan. Fields, in order: D gene, J gene, V gene, clone size, CDR3 protein, CDR3 DNA. The D gene is left open where the match is weak. Clone size is not always given. Where it is, it says once, few, many or a class for expanded clones.

D: TRBD1; J: TRBJ1-6; V: TRBV19; size: -; CDR3: CASSILLMGQVSGDSPLHF; DNA: TGTGCCAGTAGTATCCTACTGATGGGACAGGTATCGGGGGATTCACCCCTCCACTTT
D: -; J: TRBJ1-5; V: TRBV4-1; size: -; CDR3: CASSQAPETVTLPQHF; DNA: TGCGCCAGCAGCCAAGCCCCAGAGACAGTGACCTTACCCCAGCATTTT
D: -; J: TRBJ1-2; V: TRBV5-1; size: -; CDR3: CASRTDFNYGYTF; DNA: TGCGCCAGCCGGACAGATTTTAACTATGGCTACACCTTC
D: TRBD1; J: TRBJ1-1; V: TRBV10-3; size: few; CDR3: CATQSGGTEAFF; DNA: TGTGCCACTCAATCAGGGGGCACTGAAGCTTTCTTT
D: -; J: TRBJ1-2; V: TRBV29-1; size: -; CDR3: CSVDLTGVYGYTF; DNA: TGCAGCGTTGATCTGACCGGGGTCTATGGCTACACCTTC
D: TRBD1; J: TRBJ2-5; V: TRBV6-2/TRBV6-3; size: -; CDR3: CASSGTGSGETQYF; DNA: TGTGCCAGCAGCGGGACAGGGAGTGGAGAGACCCAGTACTTC
D: -; J: TRBJ2-1; V: TRBV7-9; size: -; CDR3: CASSSLGGGLYNEQFF; DNA: TGTGCCAGCAGCTCCCTAGGAGGGGGCCTGTACAATGAGCAGTTCTTC
D: -; J: TRBJ2-1; V: TRBV27; size: few; CDR3: CASRSLDGGPYNEQFF; DNA: TGTGCCAGCAGATCCCTTGACGGGGGGCCTTACAATGAGCAGTTCTTC
D: TRBD1; J: TRBJ1-4; V: TRBV7-2; size: once; CDR3: CASSLKGGGEKLFF; DNA: TGTGCCAGCAGCTTAAAAGGGGGCGGTGAAAAACTGTTTTTT
D: -; J: TRBJ2-7; V: TRBV5-1; size: -; CDR3: CASSFGEYEQYF; DNA: TGCGCCAGCAGCTTCGGAGAGTACGAGCAGTACTTC
D: TRBD1; J: TRBJ1-4; V: TRBV13; size: -; CDR3: CASSSGTANEKLFF; DNA: TGTGCCAGCAGCTCCGGGACAGCTAATGAAAAACTGTTTTTT
D: -; J: TRBJ2-5; V: TRBV3-1/TRBV3-2; size: -; CDR3: CASSQDWRPWETQYF; DNA: TGTGCCAGCAGCCAAGATTGGAGACCCTGGGAGACCCAGTACTTC
D: -; J: TRBJ1-5; V: TRBV24-1; size: -; CDR3: CATSDIGGGEHF; DNA: TGTGCCACCAGTGACATCGGAGGGGGGGAGCATTTT
D: -; J: TRBJ1-3; V: TRBV5-8; size: -; CDR3: CASSYSSGNTIYF; DNA: TGTGCCAGCAGCTATAGCTCTGGAAACACCATATATTTT
D: TRBD2; J: TRBJ2-5; V: TRBV18; size: few; CDR3: CASSPTLTSGGQETQYF; DNA: TGTGCCAGCTCACCAACGCTGACTAGCGGGGGGCAAGAGACCCAGTACTTC
D: TRBD1; J: TRBJ1-2; V: TRBV7-2; size: -; CDR3: CASASRASQGVKGYTF; DNA: TGTGCCAGCGCCTCTCGGGCCTCACAGGGGGTGAAAGGCTACACCTTC
D: TRBD1; J: TRBJ1-6; V: TRBV28; size: few; CDR3: CASSSQTGEGSPLHF; DNA: TGTGCCAGCAGTTCCCAGACAGGGGAGGGTTCACCCCTCCACTTT
D: -; J: TRBJ2-5; V: TRBV6-5; size: -; CDR3: CASSYGPKSRETQYF; DNA: TGTGCCAGCAGTTACGGGCCTAAAAGTAGGGAGACCCAGTACTTC
D: TRBD1; J: TRBJ1-2; V: TRBV4-1; size: -; CDR3: CASSQSSWQGANGYTF; DNA: TGCGCCAGCAGCCAATCGTCTTGGCAGGGGGCCAATGGCTACACCTTC
D: -; J: TRBJ1-4; V: TRBV7-9; size: -; CDR3: CASSPNEFFGLFF; DNA: TGTGCCAGCAGCCCGAACGAGTTTTTTGGACTGTTTTTT
D: -; J: TRBJ1-2; V: TRBV9; size: -; CDR3: CASSDTGYGYTF; DNA: TGTGCCAGCAGTGATACAGGGTATGGCTACACCTTC
D: -; J: TRBJ1-2; V: TRBV5-6; size: -; CDR3: CASSSGTTYGYTF; DNA: TGTGCCAGCAGCTCCGGGACAACCTATGGCTACACCTTC
D: TRBD1; J: TRBJ2-1; V: TRBV5-6; size: -; CDR3: CASSSTLGQGAYNEQFF; DNA: TGTGCCAGCAGCTCCACCCTTGGACAGGGAGCCTACAATGAGCAGTTCTTC
D: -; J: TRBJ1-1; V: TRBV7-8; size: -; CDR3: CASSMGQRNTEAFF; DNA: TGTGCCAGCAGCATGGGGCAAAGGAACACTGAAGCTTTCTTT
D: -; J: TRBJ1-5; V: TRBV6-5; size: -; CDR3: CASLRQLSNQPQHF; DNA: TGTGCCAGCCTAAGACAGCTATCGAATCAGCCCCAGCATTTT
D: -; J: TRBJ1-1; V: TRBV3-1/TRBV3-2; size: -; CDR3: CASSLGGAVEAFF; DNA: TGTGCCAGCAGCCTGGGGGGGGCAGTTGAAGCTTTCTTT
D: -; J: TRBJ2-5; V: TRBV7-9; size: -; CDR3: CASSSRDSQETQYF; DNA: TGTGCCAGCAGCTCGCGGGACAGCCAAGAGACCCAGTACTTC
D: TRBD2; J: TRBJ2-6; V: TRBV7-9; size: -; CDR3: CASSNREEAGANVLTF; DNA: TGTGCCAGCAGCAATCGGGAGGAGGCTGGGGCCAACGTCCTGACTTTC
D: -; J: TRBJ2-3; V: TRBV18; size: -; CDR3: CASSQLGAGGLDTQYF; DNA: TGTGCCAGCTCTCAACTCGGGGCAGGGGGACTAGATACGCAGTATTTT
D: -; J: TRBJ1-4; V: TRBV2; size: -; CDR3: CASSDGGREKLFF; DNA: TGTGCCAGCAGTGACGGGGGTCGGGAAAAACTGTTTTTT
D: -; J: TRBJ1-5; V: TRBV4-1; size: medium-sized; CDR3: CASSQDRGYNQPQHF; DNA: TGCGCCAGCAGCCAAGACAGGGGCTACAATCAGCCCCAGCATTTT
D: TRBD1; J: TRBJ1-1; V: TRBV27; size: -; CDR3: CASSLRDSPNTEAFF; DNA: TGTGCCAGCAGTTTAAGGGACAGCCCGAACACTGAAGCTTTCTTT
D: -; J: TRBJ2-7; V: TRBV7-8; size: -; CDR3: CASSSLEAAYEQYF; DNA: TGTGCCAGCAGCTCCTTGGAGGCCGCCTACGAGCAGTACTTC
D: -; J: TRBJ2-6; V: TRBV2; size: -; CDR3: CASTPEPGANVLTF; DNA: TGTGCCAGCACCCCTGAGCCCGGGGCCAACGTCCTGACTTTC
D: TRBD2; J: TRBJ2-5; V: TRBV29-1; size: once; CDR3: CSVGLAGLQETQYF; DNA: TGCAGCGTTGGACTAGCGGGGCTCCAAGAGACCCAGTACTTC
D: -; J: TRBJ2-1; V: TRBV5-6; size: -; CDR3: CASSLYGSSSYNEQFF; DNA: TGTGCCAGCAGCTTGTATGGATCTAGCTCCTACAATGAGCAGTTCTTC
D: TRBD1; J: TRBJ2-1; V: TRBV5-1; size: -; CDR3: CASSLTGGLNNEQFF; DNA: TGCGCCAGCAGCTTGACAGGGGGTCTTAACAATGAGCAGTTCTTC
D: -; J: TRBJ1-2; V: TRBV20-1; size: -; CDR3: CSASSGNYGYTF; DNA: TGCAGTGCTAGTTCAGGGAACTATGGCTACACCTTC
D: -; J: TRBJ1-1; V: TRBV11-3; size: -; CDR3: CASSVTARPTEAFF; DNA: TGTGCCAGCAGCGTGACAGCTCGACCAACTGAAGCTTTCTTT
D: TRBD2; J: TRBJ2-3; V: TRBV28; size: once; CDR3: CASTRGGAGTDTQYF; DNA: TGTGCCAGCACCCGGGGAGGGGCGGGCACAGATACGCAGTATTTT
D: -; J: TRBJ1-2; V: TRBV5-1; size: -; CDR3: CASSLDSTNYGYTF; DNA: TGCGCCAGCAGCTTGGACAGTACTAACTATGGCTACACCTTC
D: TRBD1; J: TRBJ2-6; V: TRBV2; size: -; CDR3: CASSGNRGSSGANVLTF; DNA: TGTGCCAGCAGTGGGAACAGGGGTAGCTCTGGGGCCAACGTCCTGACTTTC
D: TRBD1; J: TRBJ2-3; V: TRBV20-1; size: once; CDR3: CSASHSPGQRTDTQYF; DNA: TGCAGTGCCAGTCACAGCCCGGGACAGCGCACAGATACGCAGTATTTT
D: -; J: TRBJ1-5; V: TRBV4-1; size: -; CDR3: CASSQDPPGYNQPQHF; DNA: TGCGCCAGCAGCCAAGATCCGCCAGGCTATAATCAGCCCCAGCATTTT
D: -; J: TRBJ1-2; V: TRBV5-6; size: -; CDR3: CASSFGSIRDYGYTF; DNA: TGTGCCAGCAGCTTCGGCTCAATTCGGGACTATGGCTACACCTTC
D: -; J: TRBJ1-2; V: TRBV6-4; size: -; CDR3: CASSDQGGYGYTF; DNA: TGTGCCAGCAGTGACCAGGGAGGCTATGGCTACACCTTC
D: -; J: TRBJ2-1; V: TRBV7-2; size: few; CDR3: CASSPQRVYNEQFF; DNA: TGTGCCAGCAGCCCGCAGCGAGTCTACAATGAGCAGTTCTTC
D: TRBD1; J: TRBJ1-2; V: TRBV24-1; size: -; CDR3: CATSVTGGGYTF; DNA: TGTGCCACCAGTGTAACAGGGGGTGGCTACACCTTC